This TCR beta chain was captured by sequencing in a study of cytomegalovirus exposure and HLA in healthy donors. The data were produced by immunoSEQ multiplex PCR, yet TCRdb's version contains in-frame clones alone and is incomplete. The table lists approximately 280,000 clones, 80% to 90% of them singletons. This CDR3 is 14 amino acids long. V was clipped by 4 bases and J by 0 bases, with 8 bases between them. The germline V gene has CDR1 SGHRS and CDR2 YFSETQ. Study-level results: In vitro work confirmed that a few CMV-associated chains recognize CMV antigens.

About this clone itself: Antigen specificity is unknown.

V is TRBV5-1 and J is TRBJ2-1; D not resolved. The clonotype comes from a woman under 30 in good health and CMV-seronegative. The sequenced material came from PBMCs. The CDR3 sequence is CASSERLSYNEQFF. In nucleotides, the CDR3 is TGCGCCAGCAGCGAGAGACTCTCCTACAATGAGCAGTTCTTC.